This record covers a single TCR beta chain. Its antigen is undetermined. This entry is derived from a study of monozygotic twins with inflammatory bowel disease. Overall study results and limits: IBD-affected twins scored below their healthy co-twins in TCRbeta diversity (inverse Simpson).

The template switching step added UMIs that contained a 6-nucleotide sample barcode. Reanalyzing the 5' RACE reads, TCRdb keeps one entry per CDR3 protein, without DNA. This repertoire includes approximately 400,000 distinct CDR3 sequences. The germline V gene encodes CDR1 SGHDN and CDR2 FVKESK. CDR3 size: 14 residues. The chain uses TRBV14 and TRBJ1-6; the D call of TRBD1 rests on TCRdb alone, since no DNA is present to check it. Sequenced input: blood. This TCR derives from a human donor with ulcerative colitis or Crohn's disease, or a healthy co-twin of an affected twin (not recorded which). CDR3 amino acids: CASSQTGYGSPLHF.